The clone carrying this TCR beta chain has only one observation. At one boundary the junction diverges from the germline segment, which might be a read error. From approximately 0.5 ug of total RNA, TCR beta-specific cDNA was reverse-transcribed using a constant-region primer. Sequencing libraries for TCR beta derived from three nested multiplex PCR rounds that used slightly modified ARM-PCR. One entry per CDR3 protein, called by TCRdb with MiXCR from the multiplex PCR reads. The data contain some 320,000 distinct CDR3 sequences, 65% of them seen just once; the ten biggest clones take up roughly 10%. Blood RNA originated from unsorted whole blood, with germline DNA additionally extracted. This sample is part of a study of tumor-infiltrating lymphocytes in primary liver carcinoma. The clonotype was recovered from a man aged 40-50 years with primary liver carcinoma and hepatitis B virus infection. Sequences were obtained from peripheral blood.

The CDR3 bases are TGTGCCTGGAGTGTAACCAAGGCTACTAACTATGACTACACCTTC. It translates to CAWSVTKATNYDYTF. The rearrangement uses TRBV30 and TRBJ1-2; D gene uncertain. The CDR3 runs 15 residues. Per germline, CDR1 GTSNPN and CDR2 SVGIG (reference sequence).